This record concerns one T cell receptor beta chain sequence. Its antigen is still unknown. These data originate in a study of post-analysis software for immune sequencing data. The germline V and J ends were trimmed by 3 bases and 5 bases, with 10 bases remaining between them. From germline, CDR1 is MGHRA and CDR2 YSYEKL. The CDR3 length is 13 residues. cDNA libraries for TCR beta contained unique molecular identifiers. A population of about 0.95 to 10 million T cells gave rise to about half a million cDNA molecules. In TCRdb, the PCR reads were re-called with MiXCR into one record per CDR3 protein. This table has about 400,000 distinct CDR3 sequences, about a third appearing once. Study-wide points: Those with multiple sclerosis, the patient group, showed significantly lower normalized Chao1 diversity than controls. Same-batch preparations were strongly co-clustered by F measure. TRBV segments more frequent in patients than in controls numbered about 5 and included TRBV5-6, TRBV5-1 and TRBV20-1.

The genes are TRBV4-1 and TRBJ1-2; the D is unclear. The specimen sequenced was blood. The sequence was collected from a girl aged 5-17 years with multiple sclerosis. CDR3 nucleotide sequence: TGCGCCAGCAGCCATTCGTCGGAGTATGGCTACACCTTC. It translates to CASSHSSEYGYTF.